Below, 31 T cell receptor beta chains from the same sample are listed, as sequenced in a study of T cell responses to AZD1222 COVID-19 vaccine. Clones were sequenced by immunoSEQ multiplex PCR, and TCRdb holds only the in-frame ones, with some missing. The sample records over 50,000 clones, around nine tenths being singletons. The sequenced sample was peripheral blood, obtained on day 0 of AZD1222 vaccination. All receptors derive from an adult in good health.

The chain has TRBV11-3 and TRBJ1-4; D gene unclear. V was pared by 2 bases and J by 6 bases, with 7 bases between. This CDR3 spans 13 amino acids. The germline V gene encodes CDR1 SGHNT and CDR2 YENEEA. As DNA, the CDR3 is TGTGCCAGCAGCTTAACGCCGGATGAAAAACTGTTTTTT. Residues: CASSLTPDEKLFF. Full variable domain (outside the CDR3, taken from reference TRBV11-3 and TRBJ1-4): EAGVVQSPRYKIIEKKQPVAFWCNPISGHNTLYWYLQNLGQGPELLIRYENEEAVDDSQLPKDRFSAERLKGVDSTLKIQPAELGDSAVYLCASSLTPDEKLFFGSGTQLSVL.

The chain combines TRBV7-9 with TRBJ2-1; TRBD2 aligns across 9 bases. The germline CDR1 and CDR2 sequences are SEHNR and FQNEAQ (reference sequence). After removal of 4 bases from V and 9 bases from J, the junction contained 4 bases not matched to a gene. The CDR3 totals 13 residues. The CDR3 here is CASSSRLAAEQFF. The CDR3 DNA reads as TGTGCCAGCAGCTCGAGACTAGCGGCTGAGCAGTTCTTC.

CDR3 nucleotide sequence: TGTGCCAGCAGCTTAGCTTTCACCTACGAGCAGTACTTC. Translated: CASSLAFTYEQYF. V usage is TRBV13 and J usage is TRBJ2-7; no reliable D call. CDR3 size: 13 residues. Germline V gene lookup returns CDR1 PRHDT and CDR2 FYEKMQ (reference sequence). The ends were cut back, 1 base at V and 2 bases at J, with 6 bases in the middle.

The J gene is TRBJ2-1, the V gene TRBV5-5; the D call may be TRBD1 or TRBD2 (5 bases each). Trimming stripped 3 bases from V and 0 bases from J, with 13 bases between. Germline CDR1 is SGHKS and CDR2 is YYEKEE (reference sequence). The CDR3 is 16 residues long. CDR3 in amino acids: CASSSGTGRSYNEQFF. CDR3 in DNA: TGTGCCAGCAGCTCGGGGACGGGACGCTCCTACAATGAGCAGTTCTTC. The variable domain in full, with the rest retrieved from reference TRBV5-5 and TRBJ2-1, is DAGVTQSPTHLIKTRGQQVTLRCSPISGHKSVSWYQQVLGQGPQFIFQYYEKEERGRGNFPDRFSARQFPNYSSELNVNALLLGDSALYLCASSSGTGRSYNEQFFGPGTRLTVL.

As DNA, the CDR3 is TGTGCCAGCAGTTACACACGGGACTCACGGTTTGGGTATTTT. Protein: CASSYTRDSRFGYF. The rearrangement joins TRBV6-6 to TRBJ2-3; maybe TRBD2 (6 bases). Between the trimmed V and J ends, which lost 2 bases and 14 bases, there was a span of 20 bases. The CDR3 loop spans 14 amino acids. Germline V gene data show CDR1 as MNHNY and CDR2 as SVGAGI (reference sequence).

The chain uses TRBV5-5 and TRBJ2-5; D not resolved. CDR3 size: 11 residues. Germline CDR1 and CDR2: SGHKS and YYEKEE (reference sequence). V shed 2 bases and J shed 1 base, with 0 bases lying between them. As DNA, the CDR3 is TGTGCCAGCAGCTTCCAAGAGACCCAGTACTTC. Encoded protein: CASSFQETQYF.

V and J are TRBV2 and TRBJ2-3; 9 nucleotides match TRBD2. The trim removed 4 bases at V and 1 base at J, leaving 6 bases unmatched. CDR3 length equals 16 residues. CDR1 is SNHLY, CDR2 FYNNEI, per germline. CDR3 DNA: TGTGCCAGCAGTGCCAGCGGGAGGTCTGGCACAGATACGCAGTATTTT. Its translation is CASSASGRSGTDTQYF.

The rearrangement uses TRBV5-1 and TRBJ1-4; the D is unclear. The CDR3 runs 16 residues. The V gene lost 0 bases and the J gene lost 0 bases, with 9 bases spanning the gap. Germline CDR1 reads SGHRS; CDR2 reads YFSETQ. CDR3 in DNA: TGCGCCAGCAGCTTGGTGGGAGTTGCAACTAATGAAAAACTGTTTTTT. Its protein is CASSLVGVATNEKLFF. Complete variable domain (other parts from reference TRBV5-1 and TRBJ1-4): KAGVTQTPRYLIKTRGQQVTLSCSPISGHRSVSWYQQTPGQGLQFLFEYFSETQRNKGNFPGRFSGRQFSNSRSEMNVSTLELGDSALYLCASSLVGVATNEKLFFGSGTQLSVL.

This clone was counted once. This chain connects TRBV7-2 to TRBJ2-5, with D uncertain. Per germline, CDR1 SGHTA and CDR2 FQGNSA. V was shortened by 3 bases and J by 2 bases, with 7 bases between the two germline ends. This CDR3 is 13 amino acids long. Here the CDR3 DNA reads TGTGCCAGCAGCTTCGGTAGGCAAGAGACCCAGTACTTC. This translates into CASSFGRQETQYF.

This clone has just a few counts. The chain joins TRBV6-5 to TRBJ2-1; 12 bases agree with TRBD2. This CDR3 spans 13 amino acids. In germline, CDR1 is MNHEY, CDR2 SVGAGI. Trimming at V came to 5 bases and at J to 7 bases, leaving 0 bases not matched to a gene. The CDR3 loop reads CASSLAGGNEQFF. CDR3 coding DNA: TGTGCCAGCAGTCTAGCGGGAGGGAATGAGCAGTTCTTC.

The chain combines TRBV7-2 with TRBJ2-7; D unclear. Germline values: CDR1 SGHTA, CDR2 FQGNSA. This CDR3 spans 13 amino acids. Trimming cost V 0 bases and J 0 bases, with 3 bases left between them. The CDR3 reads CASSLASSYEQYF. The DNA for the CDR3 is TGTGCCAGCAGCTTAGCGAGCTCCTACGAGCAGTACTTC.

In nucleotides, the CDR3 is TGTGCCAGCAGCTCACCGAGGGAGGGGGCTAATTCACCCCTCCACTTT. This gives the protein CASSSPREGANSPLHF. The gene calls are TRBV7-9 and TRBJ1-6, with TRBD1 matching over 7 bases. Germline CDR1 reads SEHNR; CDR2 reads FQNEAQ (reference sequence). This CDR3 is 16 amino acids long. The V and J ends lost 4 bases and 6 bases, in that order; junction bases with no gene match: 9.

J is TRBJ2-1 and V is TRBV6-5; no firm D call. The CDR3 contains 14 residues. V lost 5 bases and J 3 bases, leaving 11 bases between the germline ends. From germline, CDR1 is MNHEY and CDR2 SVGAGI. The CDR3 protein is CASSPPDLYNEQFF. The CDR3 DNA is TGTGCCAGCAGTCCCCCCGATCTCTACAATGAGCAGTTCTTC.

V is TRBV2 and J is TRBJ2-1, with D possibly being TRBD2 (5 bases). V shed 5 bases and J shed 0 bases, with 11 bases lying between them. This CDR3 is 15 amino acids long. Germline CDR1 reads SNHLY; CDR2 reads FYNNEI. The chain's CDR3 is CASSHPGSSYNEQFF. The CDR3 DNA is TGTGCCAGCAGTCACCCGGGGAGCTCCTACAATGAGCAGTTCTTC.

The chain uses TRBV3-1 (or the pseudogene TRBV3-2) and TRBJ1-3; the match to TRBD1 covers 12 bases. CDR1 is LGHDT and CDR2 is YNNKEL in the germline V gene (reference sequence). The CDR3 covers 14 residues. V dropped 4 bases and J dropped 7; count of bases not matched to a gene: 2. The CDR3 DNA reads as TGTGCCAGCAGCCCTGGGACAGGGGGCAACACCATATATTTT. This codes for CASSPGTGGNTIYF.

This chain joins TRBV6-2 or TRBV6-3 and TRBJ1-5; D call uncertain. V lost 4 bases to trimming and J lost 2 bases, with 12 bases between them. The CDR3 totals 15 residues. Looked up from germline, CDR1 is MNHEY and CDR2 is SVGEGT. The CDR3 nucleotides read TGTGCCAGCAGTTTGGAGACCGGGGGCAATCAGCCCCAGCATTTT. Translating it yields CASSLETGGNQPQHF.

The chain joins TRBV30 to TRBJ2-7, with a tentative D call TRBD2 (6 bases). Trimming left V 1 base short and J 0 bases short, with 13 bases between. The CDR3 totals 15 residues. Germline V gives CDR1 GTSNPN, CDR2 SVGIG (reference sequence). The CDR3 bases are TGTGCCTGGAGTGCCCCCTACGGGGGCTCCTACGAGCAGTACTTC. Residues: CAWSAPYGGSYEQYF.

This clone has just a few counts. J is TRBJ1-5 and V is TRBV6-5; D is unresolved. Germline V gene data show CDR1 as MNHEY and CDR2 as SVGAGI. V gave up 6 bases and J gave up 11 bases, with 14 bases separating them. This CDR3 is 12 amino acids long. In DNA, the CDR3 is TGTGCCAGCAGCGTCGGCATTGGGGCCCAGCATTTT. Protein: CASSVGIGAQHF.

The V gene is TRBV10-3, the J gene TRBJ1-5, with D perhaps matching TRBD1 (5 bases). Germline CDR1 is ENHRY and CDR2 is SYGVKD. V was shortened by 6 bases and J by 1 base, with 7 bases between the two germline ends. This CDR3 is built from 13 residues. CDR3 in DNA: TGTGCCATCAGGGGGGTGAGCAATCAGCCCCAGCATTTT. Its protein is CAIRGVSNQPQHF.

The chain couples TRBV2 to TRBJ2-1; TRBD2 agrees at 9 bases. The CDR3 is made up of 15 amino acids. Germline-derived CDR1 and CDR2 are SNHLY and FYNNEI. The trim removed 3 bases at V and 4 bases at J, leaving 4 bases unmatched. The CDR3: CASSDAGGIYNEQFF. The DNA of the CDR3 is TGTGCCAGCAGTGACGCGGGAGGGATTTACAATGAGCAGTTCTTC. Full variable domain (rest looked up from reference TRBV2 and TRBJ2-1): EPEVTQTPSHQVTQMGQEVILRCVPISNHLYFYWYRQILGQKVEFLVSFYNNEISEKSEIFDDQFSVERPDGSNFTLKIRSTKLEDSAMYFCASSDAGGIYNEQFFGPGTRLTVL.

The CDR3 protein is CASSLSYQPQHF. In nucleotides, the CDR3 is TGTGCCAGTAGTTTAAGCTATCAGCCCCAGCATTTT. The rearrangement joins TRBV19 to TRBJ1-5, with no clear D. The CDR3 has 12 residues. V lost 5 bases, J lost 5 bases, and 7 bases lay in between. Looked up from germline, CDR1 is LNHDA and CDR2 is SQIVND (reference sequence).

This rearrangement joins TRBV7-9 to TRBJ1-3; D is possibly TRBD1 (5 bases). Trimming stripped 5 bases from V and 4 bases from J, with 12 bases between. The CDR3 runs 14 residues. Germline loops: CDR1 SEHNR, CDR2 FQNEAQ (reference sequence). The CDR3 protein is CASSPGTGGNTIYF. The CDR3 DNA reads TGTGCCAGCAGCCCAGGGACGGGAGGAAACACCATATATTTT.

V gene TRBV3-1 (or the pseudogene TRBV3-2) combines with J gene TRBJ2-3; D uncertain. This CDR3 comprises 16 residues. Germline V gives CDR1 LGHDT, CDR2 YNNKEL (reference sequence). V lost 1 base and J lost 2, with 13 bases in between. CDR3 loop: CASSQAAILPTDTQYF. CDR3 coding DNA: TGTGCCAGCAGCCAAGCAGCGATACTCCCCACAGATACGCAGTATTTT.

This clone was counted once. The J gene is TRBJ2-1, the V gene TRBV5-5; D is unresolved. CDR3 length: 20 residues. Germline V gene sequence: CDR1 SGHKS, CDR2 YYEKEE (reference sequence). Trimming shortened V by 4 bases and J by 0 bases, and 26 bases separated the two germline ends. CDR3 in DNA: TGTGCCAGCAGCCCACACGTGACGACAAGGGTCTTCAACTCCTACAATGAGCAGTTCTTC. Its protein product is CASSPHVTTRVFNSYNEQFF.

As DNA, the CDR3 is TGTGCCAGCAGCCGAGCCCCCTACGAGCAGTACTTC. Translated: CASSRAPYEQYF. The chain employs TRBV7-9 and TRBJ2-7, with D unresolved. CDR3 length: 12 residues. CDR1 SEHNR and CDR2 FQNEAQ come from the germline V gene (reference sequence). Trimming took off 5 bases at V and 2 bases at J, with 7 bases between the two ends.

The gene calls are TRBV11-1 and TRBJ1-1; tentative D call: TRBD1 (6 bases). Trimming cost V 5 bases and J 9 bases, with 13 bases left between them. Germline V gene sequence: CDR1 SGHAT, CDR2 FQDESV (reference sequence). The CDR3 has 12 residues. The DNA for the CDR3 is TGTGCCAGCAGCGGCGCGGGGGGCCAAGCTTTCTTT. Amino acids: CASSGAGGQAFF.

In its sample, this clone was seen once. This chain joins TRBV9 and TRBJ1-1, with 9 nucleotides matching TRBD1. There are 15 residues in the CDR3. Germline V gives CDR1 SGDLS, CDR2 YYNGEE. The V segment lost 0 bases and the J segment 2 bases; nucleotides outside the gene matches: 2. CDR3 DNA: TGTGCCAGCAGCGTAGTGGGACAGGGCAACACTGAAGCTTTCTTT. This sequence encodes CASSVVGQGNTEAFF. The full variable domain, its missing parts supplied by reference TRBV9 and TRBJ1-1, is DSGVTQTPKHLITATGQRVTLRCSPRSGDLSVYWYQQSLDQGLQFLIQYYNGEERAKGNILERFSAQQFPDLHSELNLSSLELGDSALYFCASSVVGQGNTEAFFGQGTRLTVV.

V gene TRBV20-1 combines with J gene TRBJ1-2, with a weak D call TRBD1 (5 bases). Germline CDR1 and CDR2: DFQATT and SNEGSKA (reference sequence). V was pared by 3 bases and J by 6 bases, with 17 bases between. This CDR3 has 14 residues. The CDR3 reads CSASRDEGWNGYTF. The CDR3 nucleotides read TGCAGTGCTAGTCGTGACGAGGGGTGGAATGGCTACACCTTC.

The V gene is TRBV3-1 (or the pseudogene TRBV3-2), the J gene TRBJ2-7; 8 bases are a match to TRBD2. Germline V gives CDR1 LGHDT, CDR2 YNNKEL (reference sequence). The J segment lost 2 bases and the V segment lost 4 bases, leaving 13 bases of the junction unmatched. This CDR3 comprises 17 residues. CDR3 nucleotide sequence: TGTGCCAGCAGCCGAGATCTGGGGACTAGTAATCCCTACGAGCAGTACTTC. Translation: CASSRDLGTSNPYEQYF.

This clone has only a few counts. The V call is TRBV30, the J call TRBJ2-2, with 14 bases aligning to TRBD2. Per the germline V gene, CDR1 is GTSNPN and CDR2 is SVGIG (reference sequence). Germline trimming cut 4 bases from V and 8 bases from J; bases unmatched to any gene: 9. CDR3 length: 16 amino acids. This CDR3 is CAWTYGTSGSAGELFF. The CDR3 DNA reads TGTGCCTGGACATATGGGACTAGCGGGAGTGCGGGGGAGCTGTTTTTT. Combining the CDR3 with reference TRBV30 and TRBJ2-2 gives the whole variable domain SQTIHQWPATLVQPVGSPLSLECTVEGTSNPNLYWYRQAAGRGLQLLFYSVGIGQISSEVPQNLSASRPQDRQFILSSKKLLLSDSGFYLCAWTYGTSGSAGELFFGEGSRLTVL.

The genes are TRBV19 and TRBJ2-7, with a tentative D call TRBD1 (6 bases). The CDR3 consists of 13 residues. V was clipped by 5 bases and J by 0 bases, with 8 bases between them. Germline lookup yields CDR1 LNHDA and CDR2 SQIVND (reference sequence). CDR3 loop: CASSLDSSYEQYF. Here the CDR3 DNA reads TGTGCCAGTAGTCTGGACAGCTCCTACGAGCAGTACTTC.